These 5 T cell receptor beta chains came from one sample sequenced in a study of blood T cells in healthy people across ages. Primers used in a second PCR of about 6 to 11 cycles were a sample-barcoded 5' primer and a J-beta primer mix. Using its own MiXCR run on the 5' RACE reads, TCRdb lists one record per CDR3 protein. The data show more than 650,000 distinct CDR3 sequences, with 20% to 30% seen just once and about 2.9% held by the top ten. The same data also went into a second study, on T cells of mothers and their children.

Sequences were obtained from blood. The source of these receptors is a boy aged 5-17 years in good health.

This clonotype was recorded a few times. The chain combines TRBV9 with TRBJ2-5; D remains unclear. Germline V gene sequence: CDR1 SGDLS, CDR2 YYNGEE. Deletions cut 1 base from V and 5 bases from J, with 12 bases between. The CDR3 spans 14 residues. The CDR3 coding sequence is TGTGCCAGCAGCGTAAGAGTAGTGTGCGAGACCCAGTACTTC. Translating it yields CASSVRVVCETQYF. Based on the CDR3 plus reference TRBV9 and TRBJ2-5, the full variable domain is DSGVTQTPKHLITATGQRVTLRCSPRSGDLSVYWYQQSLDQGLQFLIQYYNGEERAKGNILERFSAQQFPDLHSELNLSSLELGDSALYFCASSVRVVCETQYFGPGTRLLVL.

The V call is TRBV4-2, the J call TRBJ2-5; 8 bases agree with TRBD1. Germline V gene lookup returns CDR1 LGHNA and CDR2 YNFKEQ. Unmatched junction bases numbered 18, after V lost 4 bases and J lost 11 bases. The CDR3 spans 16 residues. The chain's CDR3 is CASSRDRGDVDYQQYF. CDR3 bases: TGTGCCAGCAGCCGCGACAGGGGCGACGTGGACTACCAGCAGTACTTC.

J is TRBJ1-4 and V is TRBV9; tentatively, D is TRBD1 (6 bases). The germline V gene has CDR1 SGDLS and CDR2 YYNGEE. The CDR3 has 14 amino acids. The V gene lost 4 bases and the J gene lost 5 bases, with 12 bases spanning the gap. The CDR3 loop reads CASSLGHLNEKLFF. CDR3 DNA: TGTGCCAGCAGCCTGGGACACTTAAATGAAAAACTGTTTTTT.

J is TRBJ2-5 and V is TRBV4-2; D tentatively reads TRBD1 or TRBD2 (5 bases each). Trimming took off 0 bases at V and 5 bases at J, with 10 bases between the two ends. Germline V lookup: CDR1 LGHNA, CDR2 YNFKEQ. This CDR3 has 14 residues. CDR3 DNA sequence: TGTGCCAGCAGCCAAGATCTCAGGGACGAGACCCAGTACTTC. Translation: CASSQDLRDETQYF.

Only a few counts were recorded for this clonotype. The chain recombines TRBV10-3 with TRBJ2-7; a weak D match, TRBD2 (6 bases). This CDR3 spans 15 amino acids. Trimming pared 11 bases from V and 1 base from J, leaving 21 bases between. Germline V lookup: CDR1 ENHRY, CDR2 SYGVKD. The CDR3 DNA reads TGTGCCTCGGGGGACGCAGCAGGGAAATCCTACGAGCAGTACTTC. Amino acid sequence: CASGDAAGKSYEQYF.